This T cell receptor (beta chain) was captured by sequencing in a study of human T cells and chemical hapten exposure. The sample's time point: pre-sensitization, week 0. Treatment in this sample: therapeutic diphenylcyclopropenone sensitization with weekly scalp DPC. In its sample, this clonotype was seen a few times. TCRdb analysed the RACE reads with MiXCR anew, one entry per CDR3 protein. The table shows under 300,000 distinct CDR3 sequences, with approximately 8.6% occurring only once. This CDR3 is built from 14 residues. The V and J ends lost 4 bases and 0 bases respectively, with 11 bases between them. Germline V gene sequence: CDR1 SQVTM, CDR2 ANQGSEA.

This TCR was sampled from a woman between 40 and 50 years old with alopecia areata. Some clones in this sample may be carry-over from other donors' samples. The chain has TRBV29-1 and TRBJ2-3, with a tentative D call TRBD1 (5 bases). This material consisted of whole blood, taken in connection with sensitization to the hapten diphenylcyclopropenone (DPC). The CDR3 region has the DNA TGCAGCGTTGTTCGGACACCTAGCACAGATACGCAGTATTTT. Protein product: CSVVRTPSTDTQYF.